This T cell receptor beta chain came from a study of graft-versus-host responses after intestinal transplantation (dated by TCRdb to about 2021). Regarding the complete study: Multivisceral, liver-intestinal, or isolated intestinal transplants were received by the recipients. Every recipient was given anti-thymocyte globulin induction, followed by roughly 3 years of maintenance tacrolimus and steroids. Graft-versus-host and host-versus-graft alloreactive T cell clones were tracked in the graft, circulation and bone marrow after intestinal transplantation using bulk TCR-beta CDR3 sequencing. Alloreactive clones were identified by sequencing pre-transplant mixed lymphocyte reaction products and comparing these products with unstimulated pre-transplant donor and recipient T cells. The cohort enrolled under 30 intestinal transplant recipients, one of whom was a retransplant, and a few patients without pretransplant specimens were excluded. A peak of at least 4% donor T cells among recipient peripheral blood mononuclear cells was the definition used for donor T cell macrochimerism. Samples from a few later patients were sequenced in-house on an Illumina MiSeq with MiXCR processing rather than by the commercial service. What the research found in general, with its limitations: GvH clones were detected in recipient bone marrow, and some appeared earlier in ileal mucosa or blood, consistent with an intestinal mucosal origin. The conclusions were limited by the relatively low number and heterogeneity of the intestinal transplant patients. In patients with donor T cell macrochimerism, the allografts had high GvH to HvG T cell clonal ratios. Peak levels of circulating GvH clones were associated with declines in HvG clones early after transplant.

The library was prepared using the immunoSEQ multiplex PCR assay. For most patients, genomic DNA was subjected to high-throughput TCR-beta CDR3 sequencing by Adaptive Biotechnologies. The original methods were these. TCR sequencing data for roughly 18 patients were retrieved from Adaptive's ImmunoSEQ software; a few other patients were processed with MiXCR and VDJtools. Because the origin of CDR3 nucleotide sequences shared between donor and recipient could not be assigned, those sequences were removed. At least 2-fold expansion over unstimulated cells and a minimum CFSE-low frequency of 0.002% (template counts) or 0.001% (read counts) were required for clones to be classified as alloreactive. A clone was considered mappable if detected in the sequenced pre-transplant spleen, lymph node, or MLR CFSE-low populations of the donor or recipient. Cumulative frequency of alloreactive clones was calculated as a percentage of all sequences weighted by copy number. TCRdb's version of the immuneACCESS table is confined to in-frame rearrangements and falls short of the full clone set. An unresolved V gene accounts for under half of the shortfall where checked; the remainder is of unknown origin. V and J calls plus clone size are reproduced from that table; the DNA served to infer D and trimming. This sample has 8,000 or so clones in its table, and around 93% of those were observed once. The leading ten clones occupy about 1.5% of the sample.

About this clone itself: The clone's antigen remains unknown. Nothing much larger sits one base from this clone, and base qualities are not available.

Blood samples were collected up to 4 times in the first month after transplant and then at least monthly when available. The specimen comprised PBMCs, sampled just over 30 days after intestinal transplant. This TCR was recovered from a human patient who received an intestinal transplant, so some T cells may come from the graft donor.

The CDR3 loop reads CASSVGIQPQHF. The DNA is as follows: TGTGCCAGCAGTGTGGGGATTCAGCCCCAGCATTTT. The rearrangement combines TRBV2 with TRBJ1-5, with an unclear D gene assignment. The cysteine opens and the phenylalanine closes a CDR3 of 12 amino acids. Only the CDR3 part of the read is kept: 36 bases, read in frame from the first base. From a lookup of the germline V gene, CDR1 and CDR2 are SNHLY and FYNNEI. V is shortened by 4 bases, J by 6 bases, and the region joining them spans 7 bases.